These 9 T cell receptor beta chains share one sample of origin, sequenced in a study of PD-L1 blockade in urothelial cancer. Measured with immunoSEQ multiplex PCR; TCRdb has only the in-frame clones, and not every one. The sample records tens of thousands of clones, about 90% being singletons. The sample here was PBMCs, taken around atezolizumab (anti-PD-L1) treatment. These receptors came from a man between 60 and 70 years old with urothelial cancer.

This chain uses TRBV7-9 with TRBJ2-5, with D maybe TRBD1 (6 bases). The germline V gene has CDR1 SEHNR and CDR2 FQNEAQ (reference sequence). The CDR3 sequence is 16 residues long. The V and J ends lost 5 bases and 4 bases respectively, with 20 bases between them. The DNA for the CDR3 is TGTGCCAGCAGCCCCGGCGAGGGGGTGCGGGTAGAGACCCAGTACTTC. Residues: CASSPGEGVRVETQYF. The whole variable domain, filled in from reference TRBV7-9 and TRBJ2-5, reads DTGVSQNPRHKITKRGQNVTFRCDPISEHNRLYWYRQTLGQGPEFLTYFQNEAQLEKSRLLSDRFSAERPKGSFSTLEIQRTEQGDSAMYLCASSPGEGVRVETQYFGPGTRLLVL.

This clone was counted a single time. The chain uses TRBV7-8 and TRBJ2-3; D possibly corresponds to TRBD2 (7 bases). V was cut by 7 bases and J by 5 bases, with 16 bases left in between. Germline assignment: CDR1 SGHVS and CDR2 FQNEAQ. The CDR3 runs 14 residues. CDR3: CASTRGGYQDTQYF. In nucleotides, the CDR3 is TGTGCCAGCACGAGGGGGGGATATCAAGATACGCAGTATTTT. The variable domain in full, with the rest retrieved from reference TRBV7-8 and TRBJ2-3, is GAGVSQSPRYKVAKRGQDVALRCDPISGHVSLFWYQQALGQGPEFLTYFQNEAQLDKSGLPSDRFFAERPEGSVSTLKIQRTQQEDSAVYLCASTRGGYQDTQYFGPGTRLTVL.

V gene TRBV30 combines with J gene TRBJ2-1; a possible D gene is TRBD2 (5 bases). The germline V gene encodes CDR1 GTSNPN and CDR2 SVGIG (reference sequence). There are 11 residues in the CDR3. Trimming removed 4 bases at V and 10 bases at J, with 11 bases between. As DNA, the CDR3 is TGTGCCTGGACCCGCGGAGGCGAGCAGTTCTTC. This codes for CAWTRGGEQFF.

In nucleotides, the CDR3 is TGTGCCAGCACCCTATGGAGGACAGGGGCCAATCAGCCCCAGCATTTT. Protein sequence: CASTLWRTGANQPQHF. This sequence joins TRBV7-3 and TRBJ1-5; 9 bases map to TRBD1. With 7 bases clipped from V and 3 bases from J, the junction kept 10 bases outside the gene matches. Per germline, CDR1 SGHTA and CDR2 FQGTGA. This CDR3 contains 16 residues.

Turning to this clone: The same CDR3 is also encoded by other DNA sequences in this sample. V and J are TRBV19 and TRBJ1-5; no clear D. The CDR3 length is 12 residues. Germline-derived CDR1 and CDR2 are LNHDA and SQIVND (reference sequence). Between the trimmed V and J ends, which lost 4 bases and 4 bases, there was a span of 5 bases. In nucleotides, the CDR3 is TGTGCCAGTAGTAGCAGAAATCAGCCCCAGCATTTT. This sequence encodes CASSSRNQPQHF.

This rearrangement joins TRBV5-6 to TRBJ2-2; 8 bases map to TRBD1. CDR3 length equals 15 residues. Looked up from germline, CDR1 is SGHDT and CDR2 is YYEEEE. The junction had 7 bases not matched to a gene; V was cut back by 4 bases and J by 5 bases. The CDR3 sequence: CASSPGTGDTGELFF. CDR3 bases: TGTGCCAGCAGCCCCGGGACAGGAGATACCGGGGAGCTGTTTTTT.

The chain has TRBV9 and TRBJ1-1; D gene unclear. This CDR3 has 14 amino acids. Germline V gene sequence: CDR1 SGDLS, CDR2 YYNGEE. V lost 0 bases to trimming and J lost 0 bases, with 6 bases between them. DNA for the CDR3: TGTGCCAGCAGCGTAGTTAGTATGAACACTGAAGCTTTCTTT. Its protein product is CASSVVSMNTEAFF.

V and J are TRBV12-5 and TRBJ1-6, with 8 positions matching TRBD1. The CDR3 has 15 residues. V dropped 2 bases and J dropped 9; count of bases not matched to a gene: 6. Germline V gene data show CDR1 as LGHNT and CDR2 as FRNRAP. The CDR3 spells CASGLLGQESSPLHF. CDR3 DNA sequence: TGTGCTAGTGGTTTGCTGGGACAGGAGAGTTCACCCCTCCACTTT.

The V and J genes are TRBV15 and TRBJ1-4; 7 bases are shared with TRBD1. The CDR3 covers 14 residues. Germline lookup yields CDR1 LNHNV and CDR2 YYDKDF (reference sequence). Trimming took 5 bases from V and 7 from J; bases not matched to a gene: 7. CDR3 in amino acids: CATSGRQGPEKLFF. The CDR3, as DNA: TGTGCCACCAGCGGAAGACAGGGTCCTGAAAAACTGTTTTTT.